A selection of T cell receptor beta chains follows, all from one sample in a study of T cell responses to AZD1222 COVID-19 vaccine. The assay was immunoSEQ multiplex PCR, and TCRdb's table has in-frame clones only and misses some. The sample lists over 150,000 clones; roughly nine tenths were seen once. The sequenced sample was peripheral blood, obtained on day 0 of MenACWY control vaccination. These receptor sequences come from an adult in good health. CDR3s include the opening cysteine and the closing phenylalanine or tryptophan. A D gene is named only where the DNA matches it firmly. Size values are once, few and many counts, or a class for expanded clones, and some rows have none.

V	J	D	size	DNA	CDR3
TRBV4-3	TRBJ1-3	-	-	TGCGCCAGCAGCCCCGAATTGGGGGTTTCTGGAAACACCATATATTTT	CASSPELGVSGNTIYF
TRBV18	TRBJ2-7	TRBD1	-	TGTGCCAGCTCAGACAGGGCCTTAACCTACGAGCAGTACTTC	CASSDRALTYEQYF
TRBV24-1	TRBJ2-5	-	-	TGTGCCACCAGTGATCCGACTACAATGCAAGAGACCCAGTACTTC	CATSDPTTMQETQYF
TRBV6-5	TRBJ1-1	-	-	TGTGCCAGCAGTTACCCCCTTTTGGGGGTGGGCACTGAAGCTTTCTTT	CASSYPLLGVGTEAFF
TRBV13	TRBJ2-1	TRBD2	-	TGTGCCAGCAGCTTAGGTTATCGACTAGCGGGCCGCTACAATGAGCAGTTCTTC	CASSLGYRLAGRYNEQFF
TRBV29-1	TRBJ2-3	-	-	TGCAGCGCTAGACACACAGATACGCAGTATTTT	CSARHTDTQYF
TRBV5-6	TRBJ1-2	TRBD1	few	TGTGCCAGCAGCTTGGGGGCTACAGGGGTCTATGGCTACACCTTC	CASSLGATGVYGYTF
TRBV7-2	TRBJ2-3	-	-	TGTGCCAGCAGTTCCAGACAGTACACAGATACGCAGTATTTT	CASSSRQYTDTQYF
TRBV15	TRBJ1-2	TRBD1	-	TGTGCCACCAGCGGAGGGGGACAGGGCACTTACACCTATGGCTACACCTTC	CATSGGGQGTYTYGYTF
TRBV18	TRBJ2-5	-	-	TGTGCCAGCTCACCACCTAGTCTAGGGTACGAGACCCAGTACTTC	CASSPPSLGYETQYF
TRBV5-5	TRBJ1-5	-	-	TGTGCCAGCAGCCTTCGAACCTCACAGGGCTCTCCTCAGCCCCAGCATTTT	CASSLRTSQGSPQPQHF
TRBV5-1	TRBJ1-1	-	few	TGCGCCAGCAGCCGGGAAGGCGGGAACACTGAAGCTTTCTTT	CASSREGGNTEAFF
TRBV5-4	TRBJ2-2	TRBD2	-	TGTGCCAGCAGCCCTACTAGCGGAGCCACCGGGGAGCTGTTTTTT	CASSPTSGATGELFF
TRBV7-2	TRBJ2-7	-	once	TGTGCCAGCAGCGTATCTCCCTCCTACGAGCAGTACTTC	CASSVSPSYEQYF
TRBV11-2	TRBJ1-1	-	-	TGTGCCAGCAGCTTAGTCGTTCGGGGACGGATCATGAACACTGAAGCTTTCTTT	CASSLVVRGRIMNTEAFF
TRBV5-1	TRBJ2-2	TRBD1	-	TGCGCCAGCAGCGGTACAGGGGCGAACACCGGGGAGCTGTTTTTT	CASSGTGANTGELFF
TRBV21-1	TRBJ2-4	-	-	TGTGCCAGCAGCAAATTTAGCCGGGGGGTGGGTAGCGAGATCAATCAGTACTTC	CASSKFSRGVGSEINQYF
TRBV29-1	TRBJ2-1	TRBD1	-	TGCAGCGCTCTAAGGACAGGCTCCTACAATGAGCAGTTCTTC	CSALRTGSYNEQFF
TRBV21-1	TRBJ1-5	-	-	TGTGCCAGCAGGGGGAGGGGCGGAAAAAGCAATCAGCCCCAGCATTTT	CASRGRGGKSNQPQHF
TRBV9	TRBJ2-3	-	-	TGTGCCAGCAGCGGAGAACCCCCAGATACGCAGTATTTT	CASSGEPPDTQYF
TRBV15	TRBJ2-7	-	-	TGTGCCACCAGCAGAGAAGGGACAAAGTCCTACGAGCAGTACTTC	CATSREGTKSYEQYF
TRBV6-1	TRBJ1-5	-	-	TGTGCCAGCAGGGAAACCCCTAACCGCATCCTGGGCAATCAGCCCCAGCATTTT	CASRETPNRILGNQPQHF
TRBV5-1	TRBJ2-2	-	once	TGCGCCAGCAGCTTGGATTTCTCGAACACCGGGGAGCTGTTTTTT	CASSLDFSNTGELFF
TRBV19	TRBJ1-3	-	-	TGTGCCAGTAGTTTCCGGGACCTCGAACGGGGAAACACCATATATTTT	CASSFRDLERGNTIYF
TRBV29-1	TRBJ1-2	-	-	TGCAGCGTTGAAGGTGGCTACACCTTC	CSVEGGYTF
TRBV18	TRBJ2-2	-	-	TGTGCCAGCTCACCCAGGGACACCGGGGAGCTGTTTTTT	CASSPRDTGELFF
TRBV15	TRBJ2-5	-	-	TGTGCCACCAGCAGAGATGGGACCCTCGAGACCCAGTACTTC	CATSRDGTLETQYF